Listed below are T cell receptor beta chains from one sample, sequenced in a study of CD8 T cells in Susac syndrome. MiXCR, run by TCRdb on the immunoSEQ multiplex PCR reads, gives a single entry per CDR3 protein. The table records around 150,000 distinct CDR3 sequences, over 90% of them present only once. The material sequenced was CD8+ T cells from PBMCs. The receptors originated from a human donor with Susac syndrome. Both conserved end residues are part of each CDR3. D genes are given only for firm matches. Some rows mark clone size as missing; the rest say once, few, many or name a class of expanded clone.

j_call v_call d_call clone_size cdr3_nt cdr3_aa
TRBJ2-3 TRBV7-2 NA NA TGTGCCAGCAGCTTGTTGCGGACTTACTACAATTTCCGCACAGATACGCAGTATTTT CASSLLRTYYNFRTDTQYF
TRBJ2-5 TRBV11-3 NA NA TGTGCCAGCAGCCCCCGTGGGTTGGAGCAAGAGACCCAGTACTTC CASSPRGLEQETQYF
TRBJ2-1 TRBV6-2/TRBV6-3 NA NA TGTGCCAGCAGTTACTCCCAGGGTGAGGGCAATGAGCAGTTCTTC CASSYSQGEGNEQFF
TRBJ1-2 TRBV4-2 NA NA TGTGCCAGCAGCCAAGAAGGGTTGGTCTATGGCTACACCTTC CASSQEGLVYGYTF
TRBJ2-5 TRBV30 TRBD2 NA TGTGCCTGGAGTCTACTAGCGGAACAAGAGACCCAGTACTTC CAWSLLAEQETQYF
TRBJ2-5 TRBV11-1 TRBD1 NA TGTGCCAGCAGCTTAGCCTGGGACAGCTTGCGGGAGACCCAGTACTTC CASSLAWDSLRETQYF
TRBJ1-5 TRBV27 NA NA TGTGCCAGCAGTTCAACAGGAGGCGGAGATCAGCCCCAGCATTTT CASSSTGGGDQPQHF
TRBJ2-3 TRBV7-6 NA once TGTGCCAGCAGCTTATTGGGGGGAGGTGGCACAGATACGCAGTATTTT CASSLLGGGGTDTQYF
TRBJ2-5 TRBV4-1 TRBD2 NA TGCGCCAGCAGCCAAGTTACGGGGGGGATTTCGTACCAAGAGACCCAGTACTTC CASSQVTGGISYQETQYF
TRBJ1-2 TRBV6-6 NA NA TGTGCCAGCAGCCCTGAAACTATAGATGGCTACACCTTC CASSPETIDGYTF
TRBJ1-5 TRBV27 NA NA TGTGCCAGCGGTCCGTGGGTCGGCAATCAGCCCCAGCATTTT CASGPWVGNQPQHF
TRBJ2-5 TRBV18 NA once TGTGCCAGCTCACCTCCCTCGCCGATCCAACCCCAAGAGACCCAGTACTTC CASSPPSPIQPQETQYF
TRBJ1-2 TRBV30 NA NA TGTGCCTGGAGCGGGTCAGGGAAGGCCTATGGCTACACCTTC CAWSGSGKAYGYTF
TRBJ2-7 TRBV20-1 TRBD1 NA TGCAGTGCTAGAGTTGTGGGACAGTCCTACGAGCAGTACTTC CSARVVGQSYEQYF
TRBJ2-1 TRBV3-1 NA NA TGTGCCAGCAGGAAGACCCATGAGCAGTTCTTC CASRKTHEQFF
TRBJ2-1 TRBV7-7 TRBD2 NA TGTGCTAGCAGCTTGGCAGCGGGAGGCTACAATGAGCAGTTCTTC CASSLAAGGYNEQFF
TRBJ2-7 TRBV15 TRBD1 NA TGTGCCACCAGCAACTCCGGGACAGGCGCCTACGAGCAGTACTTC CATSNSGTGAYEQYF
TRBJ1-2 TRBV29-1 NA NA TGCAGCGTTGAAGCTTGGGACCCAGAGAGCTATGGCTACACCTTC CSVEAWDPESYGYTF
TRBJ2-5 TRBV28 TRBD2 NA TGTGCCAGCAGTAGACTAGCGGGTCGAGTCTTGACCGACCAAGAGACCCAGTACTTC CASSRLAGRVLTDQETQYF
TRBJ1-2 TRBV4-1 NA NA TGCGCGGGGGGGACTGCGGACTATGGCTACACCTTC CAGGTADYGYTF
TRBJ1-1 TRBV4-1 TRBD1 NA TGCGCCAGCAGCCAAGAGGGGACAGGTAACACTGAAGCTTTCTTT CASSQEGTGNTEAFF
TRBJ2-1 TRBV30 NA once TGTGCCTGCTTCCAGGGGGGCGTTTTCTTC CACFQGGVFF